The source of this T cell receptor beta chain is a study of blood T cell repertoires in COVID-19. Study-level background: The United States, Italy and Spain supplied acute and convalescent COVID-19 samples. T cells, B-cell-depleted T cells, or PBMCs provided the cDNA or gDNA that served as material.

CDR1 is MNHEY, CDR2 SVGAGI, per germline. This CDR3 has 15 amino acids. V shed 6 bases, J shed 4 bases, and the junction held 11 bases outside the gene matches. The table came from immunoSEQ multiplex PCR; TCRdb's copy has only in-frame clones and leaves some out. The repertoire consists of fewer than 500,000 clones, with 81% occurring once and the leading ten covering around 1%. This receptor was obtained from a human donor with acute or convalescent COVID-19. The donor label of this sample is uncertain. The sequenced sample consisted of peripheral blood. This chain connects TRBV6-5 to TRBJ1-2; 7 bases agree with TRBD1. CDR3 region: CASSRRGQLVYGYTF. In nucleotides, the CDR3 is TGTGCCAGCAGCCGACGGGGACAGCTCGTCTATGGCTACACCTTC.